Following are 11 T cell receptor beta chains from one sample sequenced in a study of T cell responses to AZD1222 COVID-19 vaccine. The data were produced by immunoSEQ multiplex PCR, yet TCRdb's version contains in-frame clones alone and is incomplete. In the table there are about 75,000 clones, around 89% of which are singletons. The starting material was peripheral blood, obtained 28 days after the second dose of the MenACWY control vaccine. These receptors were obtained from an adult who received the MenACWY meningococcal vaccine as a control.

The rearrangement joins TRBV2 to TRBJ1-1; perhaps TRBD1 as D (5 bases). The CDR3 consists of 15 residues. The V end lost 8 bases, the J end lost 7 bases, and 23 bases lay between the germline ends. The germline CDR1 and CDR2 sequences are SNHLY and FYNNEI. The CDR3 DNA sequence: TGTGCCAGCCTGTCCCCAGGGCGGGCAGAAAATGAAGCTTTCTTT. Translating it yields CASLSPGRAENEAFF.

The chain joins TRBV6-5 to TRBJ1-5; no reliable D call. CDR3 size: 12 residues. V lost 5 bases, J lost 5 bases, and 7 bases lay in between. CDR1 and CDR2 (germline): MNHEY, SVGAGI. The CDR3 loop is CASSPQHQPQHF. The DNA for the CDR3 is TGTGCCAGCAGTCCACAGCATCAGCCCCAGCATTTT.

This chain uses TRBV5-1 with TRBJ2-4; 11 bases are shared with TRBD1. The CDR3 extends over 14 amino acids. Trimming removed 4 bases from V and 10 bases from J; junction bases left unmatched: 7. The germline V gene encodes CDR1 SGHRS and CDR2 YFSETQ. The CDR3 region is CASSAGQGAGIQYF. DNA of the CDR3: TGCGCCAGCAGCGCCGGACAGGGGGCAGGGATTCAGTACTTC.

J is TRBJ1-2 and V is TRBV9, with D possibly matching TRBD1 (6 bases). Per germline, CDR1 SGDLS and CDR2 YYNGEE. CDR3 size: 13 residues. V lost 0 bases to trimming and J lost 4 bases, with 7 bases between them. The CDR3 region has the DNA TGTGCCAGCAGCGTAGCGGACAGCTATGGCTACACCTTC. The encoded protein is CASSVADSYGYTF.

This chain uses TRBV6-5 with TRBJ2-1; TRBD2 is a possible D gene (5 bases). The CDR3 has 16 residues. The V end was cut by 2 bases, the J end by 4 bases, with 15 bases between. Germline V gene data show CDR1 as MNHEY and CDR2 as SVGAGI. Here the CDR3 DNA reads TGTGCCAGCAGTTACCGGGAAGGGTCGACATACAATGAGCAGTTCTTC. It translates to CASSYREGSTYNEQFF.

Concerning this clone: Different DNA sequences within this sample yield the same CDR3. The chain joins TRBV4-1 to TRBJ2-7; 9 bases are shared with TRBD1. The length of the CDR3 is 14 residues. CDR1 and CDR2 from the germline V gene are MGHRA and YSYEKL. V lost 4 bases and J lost 1; bases outside the gene matches: 2. CDR3 bases: TGCGCCAGCAGCCCGGGACAGGGATCCTACGAGCAGTACTTC. Its protein product is CASSPGQGSYEQYF.

The chain employs TRBV11-1 and TRBJ1-1, with D possibly being TRBD1 (5 bases). This CDR3 is built from 15 residues. Germline V gene lookup returns CDR1 SGHAT and CDR2 FQDESV (reference sequence). The V gene lost 1 base and the J gene lost 2 bases, with 11 bases spanning the gap. The chain's CDR3 is CASSLGDSPNTEAFF. In DNA, the CDR3 is TGTGCCAGCAGCTTAGGTGACAGCCCAAACACTGAAGCTTTCTTT.

The chain couples TRBV9 to TRBJ1-3; no clear D. This CDR3 region has 13 residues. Germline CDR1 is SGDLS and CDR2 is YYNGEE. Trimming cost V 4 bases and J 2 bases, with 7 bases left between them. CDR3 amino acids: CASSSGTGNTIYF. The CDR3 bases are TGTGCCAGCAGCTCGGGAACTGGAAACACCATATATTTT.

V usage is TRBV10-2 and J usage is TRBJ2-1; 12 bases agree with TRBD2. V dropped 2 bases and J dropped 1; count of bases not matched to a gene: 6. The length of the CDR3 is 18 residues. Germline V CDR1 and CDR2: WSHSY, SAAADI. In DNA, the CDR3 is TGCGCCAGCAGTGAGCTAGCGGGGGGGCCTGGTTCCTACAATGAGCAGTTCTTC. This encodes CASSELAGGPGSYNEQFF.

This clone was seen only once. The chain has TRBV28 and TRBJ1-1; TRBD1 is a possible D gene (5 bases). Per the germline V gene, CDR1 is MDHEN and CDR2 is SYDVKM. CDR3 length equals 18 residues. V was cut by 4 bases and J by 4 bases, with 25 bases left in between. The CDR3 DNA follows: TGTGCCAGCAGTTCATTGAGATCCGGGGCAGGGAGGGTCACTGAAGCTTTCTTT. Residues: CASSSLRSGAGRVTEAFF.

The gene calls are TRBV10-3 and TRBJ1-1; TRBD1 might be the D (5 bases). V was cut by 11 bases and J by 2 bases, with 21 bases left in between. Per the germline V gene, CDR1 is ENHRY and CDR2 is SYGVKD. The CDR3 extends over 15 amino acids. Here the CDR3 DNA reads TGTGCCTCGTGGGCCCAGGGATTTGGCAACACTGAAGCTTTCTTT. Its protein product is CASWAQGFGNTEAFF.